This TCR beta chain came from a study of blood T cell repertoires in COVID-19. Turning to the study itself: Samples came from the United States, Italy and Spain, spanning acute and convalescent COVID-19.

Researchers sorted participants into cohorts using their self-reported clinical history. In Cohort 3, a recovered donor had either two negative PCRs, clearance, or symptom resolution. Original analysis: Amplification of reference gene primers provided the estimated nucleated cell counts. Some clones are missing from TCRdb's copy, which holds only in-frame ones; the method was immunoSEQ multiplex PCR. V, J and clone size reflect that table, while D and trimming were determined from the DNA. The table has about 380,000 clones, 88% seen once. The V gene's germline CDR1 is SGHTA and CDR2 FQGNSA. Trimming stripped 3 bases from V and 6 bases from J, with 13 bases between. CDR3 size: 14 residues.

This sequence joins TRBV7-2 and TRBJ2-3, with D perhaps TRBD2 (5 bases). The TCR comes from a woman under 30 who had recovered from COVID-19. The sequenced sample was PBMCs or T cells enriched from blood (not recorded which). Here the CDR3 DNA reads TGTGCCAGCAGCTTCGGACTCGGCCGGGATACGCAGTATTTT. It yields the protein CASSFGLGRDTQYF.